The source of this TCR beta chain is a study of cytomegalovirus exposure and HLA in healthy donors. Study-level results: High specificity and sensitivity for cytomegalovirus status were reported for the classifier. The study had only CMV serostatus as immune exposure information.

Notes on this clone: No antigen is known for it.

This CDR3 has 15 amino acids. V lost 8 bases and J lost 1, with 13 bases in between. The V gene's germline CDR1 is SGHRS and CDR2 YFSETQ. Amplification used 60 Vbeta primers and 13 Jbeta primers. The protocol was immunoSEQ multiplex PCR, while the TCRdb copy is restricted to in-frame clones and leaves out a portion. Of 100,000 to 150,000 clones in the sample, 80% to 90% were seen once. The TCR comes from a man over 45 in good health and CMV-seronegative. Sample: PBMCs. This rearrangement joins TRBV5-1 to TRBJ1-6; maybe TRBD1 (5 bases). CDR3 amino acids: CASKQEGSYNSPLHF. CDR3 coding DNA: TGCGCCAGTAAACAGGAGGGTTCCTATAATTCACCCCTCCACTTT.